This T cell receptor beta chain was identified in a study of T cell responses to AZD1222 COVID-19 vaccine. Produced via immunoSEQ multiplex PCR; TCRdb's table is partial and in-frame only. The sample yields approximately 100,000 clones, nearly 90% seen once. V was trimmed by 7 bases and J by 6 bases, leaving 18 bases between them. The CDR3 sequence is 14 residues long. CDR1 and CDR2 (germline): SNHLY, FYNNEI. The sequences come from peripheral blood, collected on day 0 of MenACWY control vaccination. This chain connects TRBV2 to TRBJ1-1; maybe TRBD1 (6 bases). The TCR sequence derives from an adult in good health. In nucleotides, the CDR3 is TGTGCCAGCACTGTTCCAGGGGCGGACCCTGAAGCTTTCTTT. It is translated as CASTVPGADPEAFF.